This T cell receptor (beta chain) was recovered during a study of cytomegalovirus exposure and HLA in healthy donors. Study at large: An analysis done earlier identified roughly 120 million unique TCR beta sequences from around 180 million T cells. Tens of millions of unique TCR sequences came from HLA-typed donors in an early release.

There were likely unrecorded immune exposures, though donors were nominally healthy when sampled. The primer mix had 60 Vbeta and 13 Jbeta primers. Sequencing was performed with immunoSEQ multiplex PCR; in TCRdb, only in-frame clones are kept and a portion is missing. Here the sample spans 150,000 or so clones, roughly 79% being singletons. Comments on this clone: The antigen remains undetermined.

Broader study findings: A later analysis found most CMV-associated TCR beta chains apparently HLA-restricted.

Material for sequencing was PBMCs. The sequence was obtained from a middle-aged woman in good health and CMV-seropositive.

DNA for the CDR3: TGTGCCAGCACCCAACAAACCCAACGGAGCTATGGCTACACCTTC. Protein product: CASTQQTQRSYGYTF. The chain is built from TRBV7-9 and TRBJ1-2; D is unresolved. The CDR3 consists of 15 residues. V was shortened by 7 bases and J by 4 bases, with 19 bases between the two germline ends. Germline values: CDR1 SEHNR, CDR2 FQNEAQ (reference sequence). The full variable domain, in which reference TRBV7-9 and TRBJ1-2 provide the parts outside the CDR3, is DTGVSQNPRHKITKRGQNVTFRCDPISEHNRLYWYRQTLGQGPEFLTYFQNEAQLEKSRLLSDRFSAERPKGSFSTLEIQRTEQGDSAMYLCASTQQTQRSYGYTFGSGTRLTVV.